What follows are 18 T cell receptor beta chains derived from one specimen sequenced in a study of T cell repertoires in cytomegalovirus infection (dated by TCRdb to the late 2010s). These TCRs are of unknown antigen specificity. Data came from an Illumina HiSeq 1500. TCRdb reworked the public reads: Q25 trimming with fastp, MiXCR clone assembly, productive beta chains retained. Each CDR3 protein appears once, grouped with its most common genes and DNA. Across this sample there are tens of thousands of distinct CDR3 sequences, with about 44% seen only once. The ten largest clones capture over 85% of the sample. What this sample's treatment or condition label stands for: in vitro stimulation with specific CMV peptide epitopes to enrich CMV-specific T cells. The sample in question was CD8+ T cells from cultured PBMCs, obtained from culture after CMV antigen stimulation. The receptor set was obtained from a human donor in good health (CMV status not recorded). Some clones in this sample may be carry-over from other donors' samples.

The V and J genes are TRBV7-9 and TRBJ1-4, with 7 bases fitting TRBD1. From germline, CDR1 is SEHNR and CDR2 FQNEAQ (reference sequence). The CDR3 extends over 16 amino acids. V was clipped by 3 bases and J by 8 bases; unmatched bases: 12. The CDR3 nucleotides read TGTGCCAGCAGCTTTACGGCACAGGGGAGGGTAGAAAAACTGTTTTTT. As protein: CASSFTAQGRVEKLFF.

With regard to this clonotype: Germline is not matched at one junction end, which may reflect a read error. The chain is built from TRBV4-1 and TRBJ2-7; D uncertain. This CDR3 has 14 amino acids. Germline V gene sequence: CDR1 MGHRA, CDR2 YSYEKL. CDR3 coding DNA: TGTGCCAGCAGTGTTTCCGAACGTACCCACGAGCAGTACTTC. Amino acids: CASSVSERTHEQYF.

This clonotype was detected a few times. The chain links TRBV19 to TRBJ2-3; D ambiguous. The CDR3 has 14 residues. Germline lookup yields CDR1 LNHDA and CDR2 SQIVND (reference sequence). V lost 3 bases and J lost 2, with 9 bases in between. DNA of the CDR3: TGTGCCAGTAGTATGGCCTCCCACACAGATACGCAGTATTTT. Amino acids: CASSMASHTDTQYF.

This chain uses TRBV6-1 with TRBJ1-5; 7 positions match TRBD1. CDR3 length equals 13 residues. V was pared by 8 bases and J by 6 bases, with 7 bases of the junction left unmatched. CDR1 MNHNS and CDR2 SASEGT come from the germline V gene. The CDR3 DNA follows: TGTGCCAGCTACGAGACAGGGAGTCAGCCCCAGCATTTT. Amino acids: CASYETGSQPQHF.

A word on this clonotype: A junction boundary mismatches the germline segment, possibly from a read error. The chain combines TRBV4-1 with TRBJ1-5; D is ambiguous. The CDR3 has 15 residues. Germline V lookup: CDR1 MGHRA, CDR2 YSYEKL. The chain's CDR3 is CASSQVAHSYQPQHF. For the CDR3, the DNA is TGTGCCAGCAGCCAAGTCGCCCACAGCTATCAGCCCCAGCATTTT.

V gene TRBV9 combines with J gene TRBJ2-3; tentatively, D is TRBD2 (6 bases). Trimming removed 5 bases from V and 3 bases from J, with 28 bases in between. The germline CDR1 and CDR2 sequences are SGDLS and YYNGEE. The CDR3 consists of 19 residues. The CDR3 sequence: CASSGPRTQRVLGTDTQYF. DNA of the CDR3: TGTGCCAGCAGTGGACCCCGGACACAGCGGGTGTTGGGAACAGATACGCAGTATTTT.

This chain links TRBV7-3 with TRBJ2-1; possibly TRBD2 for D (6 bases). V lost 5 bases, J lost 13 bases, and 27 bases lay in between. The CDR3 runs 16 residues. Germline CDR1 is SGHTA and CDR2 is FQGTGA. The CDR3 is CASSRGGDSNGIPQFF. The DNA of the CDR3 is TGTGCCAGCAGCCGAGGAGGGGACTCTAACGGGATTCCCCAGTTCTTC.

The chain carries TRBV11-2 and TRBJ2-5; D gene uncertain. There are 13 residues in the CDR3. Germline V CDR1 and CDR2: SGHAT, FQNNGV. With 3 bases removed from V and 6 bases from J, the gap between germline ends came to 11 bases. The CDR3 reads CASSFREGKTQYF. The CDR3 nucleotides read TGTGCCAGCAGCTTTAGGGAAGGAAAGACCCAGTACTTC.

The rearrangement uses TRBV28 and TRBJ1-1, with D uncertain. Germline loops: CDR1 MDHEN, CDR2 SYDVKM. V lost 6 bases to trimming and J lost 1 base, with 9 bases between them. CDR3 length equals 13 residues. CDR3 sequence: CASRRSPNTEAFF. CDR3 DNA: TGTGCCAGCAGACGAAGCCCGAACACTGAAGCTTTCTTT. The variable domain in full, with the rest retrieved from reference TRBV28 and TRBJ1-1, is DVKVTQSSRYLVKRTGEKVFLECVQDMDHENMFWYRQDPGLGLRLIYFSYDVKMKEKGDIPEGYSVSREKKERFSLILESASTNQTSMYLCASRRSPNTEAFFGQGTRLTVV.

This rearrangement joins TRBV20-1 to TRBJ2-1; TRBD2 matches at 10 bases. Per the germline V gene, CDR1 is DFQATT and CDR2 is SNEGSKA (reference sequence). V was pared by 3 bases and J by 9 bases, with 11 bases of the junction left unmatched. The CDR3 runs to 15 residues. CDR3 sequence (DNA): TGCAGTGCTAGGCGGCGGCTAGCGGGAGCCGGTGAGCAGTTCTTC. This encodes CSARRRLAGAGEQFF.

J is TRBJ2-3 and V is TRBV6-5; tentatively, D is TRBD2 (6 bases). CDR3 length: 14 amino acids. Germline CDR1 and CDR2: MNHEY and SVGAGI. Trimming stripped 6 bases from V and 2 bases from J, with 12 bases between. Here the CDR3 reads CASRDRDSTDTQYF. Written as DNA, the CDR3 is TGTGCCAGCAGAGACCGGGACTCCACAGATACGCAGTATTTT.

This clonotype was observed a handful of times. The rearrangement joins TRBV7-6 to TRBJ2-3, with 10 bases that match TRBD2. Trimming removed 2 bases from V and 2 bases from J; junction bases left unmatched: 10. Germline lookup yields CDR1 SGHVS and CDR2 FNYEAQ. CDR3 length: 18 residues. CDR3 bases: TGTGCCAGCAGCTTATTATCCCCTAGCGGGAGCACCACAGATACGCAGTATTTT. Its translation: CASSLLSPSGSTTDTQYF.

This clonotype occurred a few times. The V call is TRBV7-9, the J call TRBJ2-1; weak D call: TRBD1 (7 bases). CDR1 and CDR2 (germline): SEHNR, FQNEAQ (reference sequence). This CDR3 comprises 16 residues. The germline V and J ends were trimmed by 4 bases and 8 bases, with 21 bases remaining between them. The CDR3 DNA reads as TGTGCCAGCAGCTCCCATACAGGGGAGCGGGTCGATGAGCAGTTCTTC. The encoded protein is CASSSHTGERVDEQFF.

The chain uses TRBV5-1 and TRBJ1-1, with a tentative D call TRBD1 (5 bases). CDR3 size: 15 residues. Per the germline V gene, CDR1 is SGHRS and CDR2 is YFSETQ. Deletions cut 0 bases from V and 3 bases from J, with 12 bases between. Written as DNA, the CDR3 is TGCGCCAGCAGCTTGGACAGCCTGGGGGACACTGAAGCTTTCTTT. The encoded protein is CASSLDSLGDTEAFF.

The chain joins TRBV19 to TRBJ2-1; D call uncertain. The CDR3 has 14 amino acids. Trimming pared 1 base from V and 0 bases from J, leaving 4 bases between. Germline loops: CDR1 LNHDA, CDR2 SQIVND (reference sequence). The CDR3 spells CASSIAVSYNEQFF. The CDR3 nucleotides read TGTGCCAGTAGTATAGCGGTCTCCTACAATGAGCAGTTCTTC.

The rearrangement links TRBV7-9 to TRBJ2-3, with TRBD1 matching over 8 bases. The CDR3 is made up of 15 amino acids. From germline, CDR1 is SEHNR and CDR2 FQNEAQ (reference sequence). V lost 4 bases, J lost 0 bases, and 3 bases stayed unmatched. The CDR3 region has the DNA TGTGCCAGCAGCTATCGGACAGGGAGCACAGATACGCAGTATTTT. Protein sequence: CASSYRTGSTDTQYF.

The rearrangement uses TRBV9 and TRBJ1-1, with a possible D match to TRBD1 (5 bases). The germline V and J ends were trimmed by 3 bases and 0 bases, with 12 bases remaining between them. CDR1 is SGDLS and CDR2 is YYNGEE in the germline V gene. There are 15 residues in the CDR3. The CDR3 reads CASSASRGMNTEAFF. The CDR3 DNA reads TGTGCCAGCAGCGCTTCGCGGGGGATGAACACTGAAGCTTTCTTT.

CDR3 bases: TGTGCCAGCAGTGAATCTGCGGGGGTCTCCTACGAGCAGTACTTC. It encodes CASSESAGVSYEQYF. The chain is built from TRBV2 and TRBJ2-7; 7 bases are a match to TRBD2. The CDR3 runs to 15 residues. J gave up 0 bases and V 2 bases, and 4 bases lay outside the gene matches. Germline CDR1 and CDR2: SNHLY and FYNNEI.